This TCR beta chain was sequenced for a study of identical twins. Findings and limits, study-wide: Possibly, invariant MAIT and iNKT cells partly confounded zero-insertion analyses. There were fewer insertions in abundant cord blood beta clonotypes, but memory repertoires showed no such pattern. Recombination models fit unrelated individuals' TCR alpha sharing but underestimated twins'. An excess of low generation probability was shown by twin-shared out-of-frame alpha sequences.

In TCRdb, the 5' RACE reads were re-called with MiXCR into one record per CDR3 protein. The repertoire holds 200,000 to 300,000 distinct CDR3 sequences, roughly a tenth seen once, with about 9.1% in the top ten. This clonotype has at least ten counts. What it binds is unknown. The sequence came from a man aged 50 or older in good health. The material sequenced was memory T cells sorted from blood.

The CDR3 DNA is TGTGCCAGCAGCCAAAAAACGGGACGGGACTTACAAGAGACCCAGTACTTC. Its protein product is CASSQKTGRDLQETQYF. This chain joins TRBV4-2 and TRBJ2-5, with D perhaps matching TRBD2 (6 bases). The germline gives CDR1 LGHNA, CDR2 YNFKEQ. Trimming removed 2 bases from V and 2 bases from J, with 18 bases in between. The CDR3 runs to 17 residues.